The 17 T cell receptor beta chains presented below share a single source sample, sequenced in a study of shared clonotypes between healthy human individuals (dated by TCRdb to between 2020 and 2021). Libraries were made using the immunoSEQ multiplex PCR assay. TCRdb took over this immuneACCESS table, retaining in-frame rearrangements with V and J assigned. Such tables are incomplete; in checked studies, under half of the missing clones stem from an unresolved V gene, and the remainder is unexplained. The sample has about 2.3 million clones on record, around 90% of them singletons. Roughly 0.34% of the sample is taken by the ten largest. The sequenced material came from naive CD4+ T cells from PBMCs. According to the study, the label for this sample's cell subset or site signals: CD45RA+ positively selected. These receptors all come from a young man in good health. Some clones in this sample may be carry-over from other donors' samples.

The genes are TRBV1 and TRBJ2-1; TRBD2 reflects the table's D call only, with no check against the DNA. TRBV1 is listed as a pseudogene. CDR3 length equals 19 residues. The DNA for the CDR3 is TGCACCAGCAGCCAGGGGGAGGGTGTTGGGGAGGGGCTTAACAATGAGCAGTTCTTC. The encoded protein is CTSSQGEGVGEGLNNEQFF.

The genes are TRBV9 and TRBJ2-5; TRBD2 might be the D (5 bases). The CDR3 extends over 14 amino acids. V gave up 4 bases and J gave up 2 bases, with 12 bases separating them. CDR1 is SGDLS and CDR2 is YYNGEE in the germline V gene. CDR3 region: CASSPSRLQETQYF. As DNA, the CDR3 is TGTGCCAGCAGCCCCTCGAGACTACAAGAGACCCAGTACTTC.

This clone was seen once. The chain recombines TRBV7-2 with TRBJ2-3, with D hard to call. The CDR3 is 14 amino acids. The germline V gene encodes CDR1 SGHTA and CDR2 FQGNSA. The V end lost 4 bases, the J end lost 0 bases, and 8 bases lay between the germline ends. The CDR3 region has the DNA TGTGCCAGCAGCTCTCGGGCGAGCACAGATACGCAGTATTTT. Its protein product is CASSSRASTDTQYF.

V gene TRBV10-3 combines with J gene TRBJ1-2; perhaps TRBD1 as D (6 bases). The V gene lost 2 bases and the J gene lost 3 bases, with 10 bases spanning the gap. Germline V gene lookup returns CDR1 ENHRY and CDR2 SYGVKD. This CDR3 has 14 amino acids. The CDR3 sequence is CAISERGGYYGYTF. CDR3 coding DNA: TGTGCCATCAGTGAGAGGGGGGGTTACTATGGCTACACCTTC.

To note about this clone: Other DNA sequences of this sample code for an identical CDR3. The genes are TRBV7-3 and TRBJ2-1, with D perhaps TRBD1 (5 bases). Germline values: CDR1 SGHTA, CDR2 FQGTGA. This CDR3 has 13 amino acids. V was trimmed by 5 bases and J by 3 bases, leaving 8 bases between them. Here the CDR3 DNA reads TGTGCCAGCAGCCTAGACAGCTACAATGAGCAGTTCTTC. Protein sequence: CASSLDSYNEQFF. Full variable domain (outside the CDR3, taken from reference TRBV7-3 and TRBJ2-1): GAGVSQTPSNKVTEKGKYVELRCDPISGHTALYWYRQSLGQGPEFLIYFQGTGAADDSGLPNDRFFAVRPEGSVSTLKIQRTERGDSAVYLCASSLDSYNEQFFGPGTRLTVL.

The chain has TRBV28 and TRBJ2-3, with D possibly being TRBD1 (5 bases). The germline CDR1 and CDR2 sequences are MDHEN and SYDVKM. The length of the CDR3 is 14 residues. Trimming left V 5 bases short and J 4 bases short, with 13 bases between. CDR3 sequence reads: CASSNSWGADTQYF. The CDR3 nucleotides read TGTGCCAGCAGTAACTCGTGGGGCGCAGATACGCAGTATTTT.

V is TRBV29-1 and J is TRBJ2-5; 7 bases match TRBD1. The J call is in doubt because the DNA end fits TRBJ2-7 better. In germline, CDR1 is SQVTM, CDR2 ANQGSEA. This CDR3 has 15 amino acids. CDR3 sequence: CSVNTGVGQIREQYF. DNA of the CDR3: TGCAGCGTTAATACAGGGGTGGGCCAAATTCGCGAGCAGTACTTC.

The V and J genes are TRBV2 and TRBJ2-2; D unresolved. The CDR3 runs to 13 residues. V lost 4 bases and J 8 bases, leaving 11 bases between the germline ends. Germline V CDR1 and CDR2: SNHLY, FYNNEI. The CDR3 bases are TGTGCCAGCAGTGCCGCTCTCTCTGGGGAGCTGTTTTTT. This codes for CASSAALSGELFF.

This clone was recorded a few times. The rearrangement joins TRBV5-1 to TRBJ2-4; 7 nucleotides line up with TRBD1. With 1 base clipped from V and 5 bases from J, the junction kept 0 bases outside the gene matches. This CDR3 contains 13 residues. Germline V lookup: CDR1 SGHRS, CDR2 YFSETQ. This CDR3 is CASSLQGENIQYF. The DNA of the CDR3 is TGCGCCAGCAGCTTGCAGGGGGAAAACATTCAGTACTTC.

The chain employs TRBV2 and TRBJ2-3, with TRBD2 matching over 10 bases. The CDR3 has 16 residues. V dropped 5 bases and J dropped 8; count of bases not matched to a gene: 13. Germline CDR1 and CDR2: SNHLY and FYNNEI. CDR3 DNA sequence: TGTGCCAGCAGTTTTCGACTAGCGGGTCGTCACGGTACGCAGTATTTT. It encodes CASSFRLAGRHGTQYF.

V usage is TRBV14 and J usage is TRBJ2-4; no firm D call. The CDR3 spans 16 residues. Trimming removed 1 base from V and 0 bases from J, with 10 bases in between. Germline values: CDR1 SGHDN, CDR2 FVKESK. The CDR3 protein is CASSQGQSKAKNIQYF. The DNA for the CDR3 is TGTGCCAGCAGCCAAGGGCAGTCCAAAGCCAAAAACATTCAGTACTTC.

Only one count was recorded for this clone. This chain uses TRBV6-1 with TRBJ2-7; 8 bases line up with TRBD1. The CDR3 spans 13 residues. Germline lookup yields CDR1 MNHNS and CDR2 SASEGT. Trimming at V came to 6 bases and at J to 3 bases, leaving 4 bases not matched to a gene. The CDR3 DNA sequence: TGTGCCAGCAGGACAGGGGACGACTACGAGCAGTACTTC. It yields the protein CASRTGDDYEQYF.

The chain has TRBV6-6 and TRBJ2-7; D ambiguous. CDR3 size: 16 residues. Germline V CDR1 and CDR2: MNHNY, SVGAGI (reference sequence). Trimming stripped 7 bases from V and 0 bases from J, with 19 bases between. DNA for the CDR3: TGTGCCAGCAACTTCAGGACGGATTCTGGCTCCTACGAGCAGTACTTC. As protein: CASNFRTDSGSYEQYF.

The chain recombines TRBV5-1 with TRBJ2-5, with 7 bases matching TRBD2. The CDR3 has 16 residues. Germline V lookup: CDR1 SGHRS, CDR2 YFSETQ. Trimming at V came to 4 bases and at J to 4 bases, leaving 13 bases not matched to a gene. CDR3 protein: CASSPRLASGGETQYF. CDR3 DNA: TGCGCCAGCAGCCCTCGACTAGCCTCGGGAGGAGAGACCCAGTACTTC.

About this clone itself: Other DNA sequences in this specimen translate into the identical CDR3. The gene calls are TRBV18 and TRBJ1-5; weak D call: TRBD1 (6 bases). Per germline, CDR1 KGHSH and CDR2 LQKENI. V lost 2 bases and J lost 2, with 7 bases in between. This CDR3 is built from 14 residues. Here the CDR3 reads CASSPGQRNQPQHF. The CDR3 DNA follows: TGTGCCAGCTCACCAGGACAGCGCAATCAGCCCCAGCATTTT.

This CDR3 reads CASSPRDSIYGYTF. CDR3 in DNA: TGTGCCAGCAGCCCCCGGGACAGCATCTATGGCTACACCTTC. This chain joins TRBV7-9 and TRBJ1-2; 7 bases are a match to TRBD1. Germline CDR1 SEHNR, CDR2 FQNEAQ (reference sequence). Trimming took 5 bases from V and 4 from J; bases not matched to a gene: 7. The CDR3 length is 14 residues.

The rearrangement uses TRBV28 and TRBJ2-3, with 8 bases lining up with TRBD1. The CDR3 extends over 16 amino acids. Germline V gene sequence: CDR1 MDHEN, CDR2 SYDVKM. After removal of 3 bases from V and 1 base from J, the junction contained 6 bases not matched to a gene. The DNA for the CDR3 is TGTGCCAGCAGTTTCCAGGGGGCGCGAGGCACAGATACGCAGTATTTT. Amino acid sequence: CASSFQGARGTDTQYF.